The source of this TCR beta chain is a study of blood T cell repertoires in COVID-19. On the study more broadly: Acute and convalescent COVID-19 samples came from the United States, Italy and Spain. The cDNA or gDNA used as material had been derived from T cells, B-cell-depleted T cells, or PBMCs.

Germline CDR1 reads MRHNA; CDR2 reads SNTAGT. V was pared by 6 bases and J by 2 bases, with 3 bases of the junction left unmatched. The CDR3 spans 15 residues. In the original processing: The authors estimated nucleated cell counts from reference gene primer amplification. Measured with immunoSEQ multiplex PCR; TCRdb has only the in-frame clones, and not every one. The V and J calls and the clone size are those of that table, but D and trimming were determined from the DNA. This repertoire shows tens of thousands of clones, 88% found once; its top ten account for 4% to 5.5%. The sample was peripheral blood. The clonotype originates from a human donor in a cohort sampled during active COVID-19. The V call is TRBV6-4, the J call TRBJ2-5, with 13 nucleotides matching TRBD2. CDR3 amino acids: CASSRTSGGQETQYF. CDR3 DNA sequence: TGTGCCAGCAGCAGGACTAGCGGGGGACAAGAGACCCAGTACTTC.